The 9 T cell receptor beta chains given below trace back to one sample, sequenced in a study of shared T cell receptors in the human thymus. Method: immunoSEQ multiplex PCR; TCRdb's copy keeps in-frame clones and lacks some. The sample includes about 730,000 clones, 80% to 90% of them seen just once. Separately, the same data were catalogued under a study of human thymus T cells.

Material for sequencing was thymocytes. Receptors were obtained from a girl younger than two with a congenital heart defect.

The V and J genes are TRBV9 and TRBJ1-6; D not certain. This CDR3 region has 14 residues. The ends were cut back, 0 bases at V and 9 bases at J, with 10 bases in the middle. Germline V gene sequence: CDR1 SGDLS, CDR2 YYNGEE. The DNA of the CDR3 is TGTGCCAGCAGCGTAGTCGGAGTCGGTTCACCCCTCCACTTT. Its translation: CASSVVGVGSPLHF.

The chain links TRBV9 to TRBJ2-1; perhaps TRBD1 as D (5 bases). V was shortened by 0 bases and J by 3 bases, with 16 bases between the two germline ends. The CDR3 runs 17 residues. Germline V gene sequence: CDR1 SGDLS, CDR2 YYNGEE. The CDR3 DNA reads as TGTGCCAGCAGCGTAGCCCCAGGGCCCCCCCGCTACAATGAGCAGTTCTTC. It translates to CASSVAPGPPRYNEQFF.

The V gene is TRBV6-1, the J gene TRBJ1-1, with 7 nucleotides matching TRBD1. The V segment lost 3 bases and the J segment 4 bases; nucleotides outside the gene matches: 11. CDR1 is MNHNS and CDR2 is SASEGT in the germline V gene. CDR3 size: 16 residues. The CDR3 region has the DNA TGTGCCAGCAGTGAGTTGACAGCAGGGGGAGGCACTGAAGCTTTCTTT. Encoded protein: CASSELTAGGGTEAFF.

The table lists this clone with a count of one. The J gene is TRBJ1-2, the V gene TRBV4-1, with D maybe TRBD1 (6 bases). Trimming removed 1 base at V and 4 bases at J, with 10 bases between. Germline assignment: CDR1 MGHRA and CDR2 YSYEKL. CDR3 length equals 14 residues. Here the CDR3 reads CASSQVPQGYGYTF. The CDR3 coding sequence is TGCGCCAGCAGCCAAGTCCCACAGGGCTATGGCTACACCTTC.

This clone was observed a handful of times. Here the CDR3 reads CASGLVALAAQGDTQYF. In nucleotides, the CDR3 is TGTGCTAGTGGTTTGGTCGCGCTAGCGGCCCAGGGAGATACGCAGTATTTT. The V call is TRBV12-5, the J call TRBJ2-3; 7 bases fit TRBD2. This CDR3 has 17 amino acids. After removal of 0 bases from V and 5 bases from J, the junction contained 11 bases not matched to a gene. The germline V gene has CDR1 LGHNT and CDR2 FRNRAP.

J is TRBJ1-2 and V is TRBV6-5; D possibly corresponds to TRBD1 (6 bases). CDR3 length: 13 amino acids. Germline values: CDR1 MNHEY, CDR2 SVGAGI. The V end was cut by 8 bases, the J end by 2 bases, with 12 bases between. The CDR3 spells CASGDRNNYGYTF. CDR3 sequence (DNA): TGTGCCAGCGGAGACAGGAACAACTATGGCTACACCTTC.

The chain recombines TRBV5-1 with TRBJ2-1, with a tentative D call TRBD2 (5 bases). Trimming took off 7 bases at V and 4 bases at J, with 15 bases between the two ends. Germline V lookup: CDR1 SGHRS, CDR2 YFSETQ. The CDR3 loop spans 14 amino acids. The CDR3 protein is CASSIAPAYNEQFF. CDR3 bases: TGCGCCAGCTCGATAGCGCCCGCGTACAATGAGCAGTTCTTC.

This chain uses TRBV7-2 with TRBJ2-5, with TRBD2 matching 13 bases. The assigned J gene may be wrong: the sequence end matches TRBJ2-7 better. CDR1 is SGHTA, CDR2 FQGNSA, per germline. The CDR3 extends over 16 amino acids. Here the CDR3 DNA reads TGTGCCAGCAGCTTGCCGGGACTAGCGGGACTAACCGAGCAGTACTTC. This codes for CASSLPGLAGLTEQYF.

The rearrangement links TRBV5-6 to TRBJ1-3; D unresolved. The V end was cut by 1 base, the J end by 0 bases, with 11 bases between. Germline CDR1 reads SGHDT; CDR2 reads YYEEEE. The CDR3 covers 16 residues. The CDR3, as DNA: TGTGCCAGCAGCTTGAAGGGAGGACTCTCTGGAAACACCATATATTTT. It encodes CASSLKGGLSGNTIYF.